This T cell receptor beta chain was observed in a study of shared clonotypes between healthy human individuals (dated by TCRdb to between 2020 and 2021). Study-wide context: The cohort comprised a couple of women and a few men aged 18 to 49 years. Per donor, leukapheresis produced somewhere between about 0.9 and 9.5 billion PBMCs. To estimate repertoire size and how much clonotype sharing occurs between individuals, the study deeply sequenced the blood TCR repertoires of roughly 5 healthy adults. Per donor, three plates each were used for CD4 naive and CD4 memory, two for CD8 naive, and one for CD8 memory. Different laboratories and diverse techniques were used to prepare libraries and sequence TCR repertoires, to increase sequencing depth and limit assay-specific biases. On the study overall, not on this receptor specifically: Because the study included a small number of donors, the genetic and exposure-history diversity represented was limited. Rarefaction of sorted-subset datasets indicated incomplete sequencing despite the large sequencing depth. Only blood was sampled, and tissue TCR repertoires likely differ from those in blood. Higher generation probabilities were observed for clonotypes shared by all four sorted-subset donors than for non-shared clonotypes. Based on pairwise subsampling, the degree of clonotype sharing among donors was expected to be affected by sequencing depth. Estimated clonotype richness was generally larger for naive than for memory subsets. About 5% of naive CD4, 3.5% of naive CD8, 2.3% of memory CD4, and 0.4% of memory CD8 clonotypes were shared across a handful of donors.

The donors were healthy, HIV-negative adults who had no recently reported acute infections or vaccinations. Every donor was a Caucasian adult residing in Nashville, Tennessee, USA. Magnetic negative selection was used to enrich CD4+ T cells, after which naive cells were positively selected on CD45RA and the negative fraction became the memory subset. Blood was obtained by leukapheresis, after which PBMCs were separated by Ficoll-Histopaque density gradient centrifugation and cryopreserved in liquid nitrogen vapor phase. Analytical flow cytometry was used to check the purity and quantity of every magnetically sorted T cell population. From each sorted fraction, genomic DNA was isolated and quantified by UV absorbance on a Nanodrop 2000c. As to this clone: This clone's antigen is unknown. The sample holds no much larger clone one base away, and base qualities are not on file.

The V end loses 6 bases and the J end loses 4 bases, and a stretch of 16 bases separates them. Looking up the germline V gene yields CDR1 KGHSH and CDR2 LQKENI. From cysteine to phenylalanine, the CDR3 is 14 amino acids long. Of the read, only the CDR3 DNA is kept; its 42 bases are in frame from base 1. TCR CDR3 regions were amplified from genomic DNA by multiplex PCR using the deep immunoSEQ assay. Genomic DNA extracted from each cell subset was distributed evenly over all wells of several immunoSEQ 96-well plates, and each plate served as one replicate. Each replicate PCR for sorted subsets received 150 to 250 ng genomic DNA, equal to about 30,000 T cell genomes. Purified libraries were measured with a Qubit 3.0 fluorometer, size-checked on a Bioanalyzer 2100, and measured again with the KAPA Library Quantification kit. Each immunoSEQ 96-well plate was sequenced on its own single-read 150-cycle Illumina NextSeq 550 flow cell. Under the source paper's analysis protocol: Because only junctional sequences without quality scores were contained in the immunoSEQ output, filtering matching that applied to full-length reads could not be performed. Sequences were annotated with PyIR, a Python wrapper for IgBLAST v1.9, and V/J genes and CDR3 were assigned using IMGT germline references. Reads with weak V/J assignments (E-value above 1e-6), missing CDR3, stop codons, out-of-frame junctions, or ambiguous translated residues were removed. V3J clonotypes were defined as sequences sharing an identical inferred V gene, J gene, and CDR3 amino acid sequence. Percentage overlap between repertoires was calculated by dividing the number of shared unique clonotypes by the size of the smaller repertoire. RTK rarefaction, the Chao1 estimator, and Recon v2.1 estimates of unobserved clonotypes were used to assess repertoire richness. Generation probabilities for all TCRbeta clonotypes obtained by the gDNA method from several donors were computed using OLGA. The source is immuneACCESS, and TCRdb retained only in-frame sequences with V and J called. Part of the clones is not carried over; for the studies checked, unresolved V genes explain less than half of this, and the remainder is unexplained. Clonal size and the V and J genes are those of that table, whereas D and trimming came from the DNA. Recorded for this sample are nearly 1 million clones; 76% of them occurred a single time. The ten top clones hold about 1.5% of the sample.

The sample comprised memory CD4+ T cells sorted from blood. Read against the paper, the sample's cell subset or site label means: CD45RA-negative fraction. The receptor chain draws on TRBV18 and TRBJ2-7; a weak D assignment points to TRBD1 (6 bases agree). This sequence was found in a man between 18 and 35 years old in good health. In nucleotides, the sequence is TGTGCCAGCTCTCAGGGGTCGCTGCTTTACGAGCAGTACTTC. This sequence encodes CASSQGSLLYEQYF.